Each of the 2 T cell receptor beta chains below was sequenced from the same sample in a study of OX40 agonist ivuxolimab in advanced cancers. TCRdb's copy holds only in-frame clones and misses some; the assay was immunoSEQ multiplex PCR. The data contain about 70,000 clones, more than 80% of them seen just once; the ten biggest clones take up 4% to 5%. The sequencing used CD4+ or CD8+ T cells sorted from blood, collected in a trial of the OX40 agonist ivuxolimab. The receptors were sampled from an adult with an advanced solid tumor such as melanoma, head and neck, liver or kidney cancer.

The V call is TRBV18, the J call TRBJ2-1; TRBD2 matches at 14 bases. The CDR3 totals 15 residues. The junction had 1 base not matched to a gene; V was cut back by 2 bases and J by 7 bases. The V gene's germline CDR1 is KGHSH and CDR2 LQKENI. This CDR3 reads CASSPGLAGGNEQFF. The CDR3 DNA reads as TGTGCCAGCTCACCAGGACTAGCGGGGGGTAATGAGCAGTTCTTC.

The chain joins TRBV27 to TRBJ1-2, with TRBD1 matching 11 bases. J was trimmed by 13 bases and V by 0 bases; bases with no gene match: 7. The CDR3 runs to 14 residues. Germline V gene data show CDR1 as MNHEY and CDR2 as SMNVEV (reference sequence). The CDR3 DNA reads as TGTGCCAGCAGTTTATCTTGGACAGGGGGCCCCGGCACCTTC. It is translated as CASSLSWTGGPGTF.